The 19 T cell receptor beta chains below come from one sample, sequenced in a study of blood T cell repertoires in COVID-19. Measured with immunoSEQ multiplex PCR; TCRdb has only the in-frame clones, and not every one. In the table there are 140,000 or so clones, 85% to 90% of which are singletons. Sequencing input: peripheral blood. Every receptor here comes from a human donor in a cohort sampled during active COVID-19.

The gene calls are TRBV18 and TRBJ1-1; tentatively, D is TRBD1 (5 bases). V dropped 0 bases and J dropped 7 bases, with 18 bases sitting between them. CDR1 is KGHSH and CDR2 is LQKENI in the germline V gene. The length of the CDR3 is 16 residues. CDR3 protein: CASSPPALQDNNEAFF. DNA for the CDR3: TGTGCCAGCTCACCACCGGCCTTGCAGGACAATAATGAAGCTTTCTTT.

The chain carries TRBV19 and TRBJ1-2; 8 bases match TRBD1. The CDR3 length is 16 residues. With V trimmed by 6 bases and J by 4 bases, 13 bases remained unmatched. Germline CDR1 and CDR2: LNHDA and SQIVND (reference sequence). The CDR3 spells CASSRAQGAHSYGYTF. The CDR3 DNA sequence: TGTGCCAGTAGCCGGGCCCAGGGGGCTCACAGCTATGGCTACACCTTC.

The chain recombines TRBV19 with TRBJ2-4, with D perhaps TRBD2 (5 bases). The CDR3 consists of 19 residues. V was pared by 1 base and J by 0 bases, with 19 bases between. Germline loops: CDR1 LNHDA, CDR2 SQIVND (reference sequence). The CDR3 loop reads CASSIGVLREPLAKNIQYF. DNA for the CDR3: TGTGCCAGTAGTATAGGAGTCTTGAGGGAACCCTTAGCCAAAAACATTCAGTACTTC.

In its sample, this clone was seen once. The chain has TRBV7-2 and TRBJ1-5, with 8 bases identical to TRBD1. V lost 5 bases, J lost 7 bases, and 4 bases stayed unmatched. Per germline, CDR1 SGHTA and CDR2 FQGNSA. The CDR3 extends over 13 amino acids. The CDR3 DNA reads TGTGCCAGCAGCCAGGACAGGGCCCAGCCCCAGCATTTT. Translation gives CASSQDRAQPQHF.

This clone was counted between two and nine times. The rearrangement links TRBV5-5 to TRBJ1-3, with 10 bases lining up with TRBD1. The trim removed 1 base at V and 1 base at J, leaving 11 bases unmatched. This CDR3 has 19 amino acids. In germline, CDR1 is SGHKS, CDR2 YYEKEE (reference sequence). This CDR3 is CASSLRAPGTGDSGNTIYF. For the CDR3, the DNA is TGTGCCAGCAGCTTGAGAGCTCCCGGGACAGGGGATTCTGGAAACACCATATATTTT.

This chain connects TRBV30 to TRBJ1-6; D not resolved. The CDR3 has 17 amino acids. V lost 2 bases to trimming and J lost 4 bases, with 18 bases between them. Germline V gene sequence: CDR1 GTSNPN, CDR2 SVGIG (reference sequence). The CDR3 spells CAWSLIFQDKYNSPLHF. CDR3 DNA sequence: TGTGCCTGGAGTCTGATATTCCAGGATAAATATAATTCACCCCTCCACTTT.

This clone appeared a single time. This chain joins TRBV29-1 and TRBJ1-1; TRBD1 might be the D (6 bases). Trimming cost V 7 bases and J 4 bases, with 16 bases left between them. Germline V lookup: CDR1 SQVTM, CDR2 ANQGSEA. The CDR3 runs 13 residues. The DNA of the CDR3 is TGCAGCGCCTTCGGGGGGCCTGGCACTGAAGCTTTCTTT. This codes for CSAFGGPGTEAFF.

This chain's CDR3 is CASSQSQEGEQYF. The DNA for the CDR3 is TGCGCCAGCAGTCAATCGCAGGAGGGTGAGCAGTACTTC. V usage is TRBV23-1 and J usage is TRBJ2-7; tentative D call: TRBD2 (6 bases). TRBV23-1 is an ORF for which the function is uncertain. With 0 bases removed from V and 7 bases from J, the gap between germline ends came to 10 bases. The CDR3 extends over 13 amino acids.

J is TRBJ2-6 and V is TRBV27; TRBD1 aligns across 10 bases. The V and J ends lost 6 bases and 5 bases, in that order; junction bases with no gene match: 10. The CDR3 sequence is 17 residues long. The germline gives CDR1 MNHEY, CDR2 SMNVEV (reference sequence). CDR3 in amino acids: CASSLRQGAVRANVLTF. CDR3 in DNA: TGTGCCAGCAGCCTTAGACAGGGGGCGGTTCGGGCCAACGTCCTGACTTTC.

V usage is TRBV4-1 and J usage is TRBJ1-5; 7 nucleotides agree with TRBD1. This CDR3 has 15 amino acids. Germline V lookup: CDR1 MGHRA, CDR2 YSYEKL. V lost 4 bases and J lost 4; bases outside the gene matches: 7. CDR3 residues: CASSRVTGANQPQHF. In DNA form, the CDR3 reads TGCGCCAGCAGCCGAGTTACAGGGGCAAATCAGCCCCAGCATTTT.

This clone has more than one count but fewer than ten. The genes are TRBV24-1 and TRBJ2-3; D is unresolved. The CDR3 is 11 residues long. Germline CDR1 KGHDR, CDR2 SFDVKD. Trimming left V 5 bases short and J 5 bases short, with 4 bases between. The CDR3 nucleotides read TGTGCCACCAGTGTCAGAGATACGCAGTATTTT. Protein: CATSVRDTQYF.

The chain uses TRBV7-6 and TRBJ2-5; D may be TRBD1 (7 bases). The germline V gene has CDR1 SGHVS and CDR2 FNYEAQ. The CDR3 has 15 amino acids. V lost 2 bases, J lost 4 bases, and 14 bases lay in between. CDR3 DNA sequence: TGTGCCAGCAGCTTACAGGAGGGGGCAGGAGAGACCCAGTACTTC. It translates to CASSLQEGAGETQYF.

This clone was recorded once. The V gene is TRBV30, the J gene TRBJ2-2; 12 positions agree with TRBD1. The CDR3 runs 14 residues. Germline loops: CDR1 GTSNPN, CDR2 SVGIG (reference sequence). Germline trimming cut 4 bases from V and 8 bases from J; bases unmatched to any gene: 5. Written as DNA, the CDR3 is TGTGCCTGGAACCCGGGACAGGGGGCAGGGGAGCTGTTTTTT. It is translated as CAWNPGQGAGELFF.

This clone was recorded at least ten times. One end of the junction does not line up with germline, which may come from a read error. The chain uses TRBV14 and TRBJ2-5; D possibly corresponds to TRBD2 (5 bases). The CDR3 length is 14 residues. Germline lookup yields CDR1 SGHDN and CDR2 FVKESK. Here the CDR3 DNA reads TGTGCCAGCAGCCAAGATACGTTCCGGGCCGGGGTCCACTTC. It translates to CASSQDTFRAGVHF.

This clone was observed once. The V and J genes are TRBV30 and TRBJ2-1, with D tentatively TRBD1 (5 bases). V lost 0 bases, J lost 4 bases, and 16 bases lay in between. CDR1 and CDR2 from the germline V gene are GTSNPN and SVGIG (reference sequence). The CDR3 length is 16 residues. The CDR3 sequence is CAWSVKGASIYNEQFF. The CDR3 region has the DNA TGTGCCTGGAGTGTAAAAGGGGCCTCAATTTACAATGAGCAGTTCTTC.

This clone appeared once. The genes are TRBV7-8 and TRBJ2-3; D is possibly TRBD2 (5 bases). The CDR3 sequence is 16 residues long. The V end was cut by 3 bases, the J end by 0 bases, with 13 bases between. Germline loops: CDR1 SGHVS, CDR2 FQNEAQ. CDR3 loop: CASSLGSAGSTDTQYF. The CDR3 nucleotides read TGTGCCAGCAGCTTGGGGTCGGCGGGTAGCACAGATACGCAGTATTTT.

The rearrangement uses TRBV24-1 and TRBJ2-1; maybe TRBD2 (5 bases). The germline V gene has CDR1 KGHDR and CDR2 SFDVKD. Trimming removed 2 bases from V and 5 bases from J, with 9 bases in between. The CDR3 runs 14 residues. The CDR3 DNA sequence: TGTGCCACCAGTGATTCGGCCGGGAACAATGAGCAGTTCTTC. This encodes CATSDSAGNNEQFF.

The gene calls are TRBV29-1 and TRBJ2-3, with 9 bases matching TRBD2. CDR1 is SQVTM, CDR2 ANQGSEA, per germline. CDR3 size: 13 residues. V shed 4 bases, J shed 4 bases, and the junction held 3 bases outside the gene matches. For the CDR3, the DNA is TGCAGCGTTGTAGCGGGAGTTGCAGATACGCAGTATTTT. It encodes CSVVAGVADTQYF.

CDR3 sequence (DNA): TGTGCCAGCCGGTGGACGGACTCCGACTCTGGAAACACCATATATTTT. This sequence encodes CASRWTDSDSGNTIYF. This chain joins TRBV18 and TRBJ1-3; D not certain. The CDR3 has 16 amino acids. CDR1 KGHSH and CDR2 LQKENI come from the germline V gene. The V end was cut by 8 bases, the J end by 0 bases, with 17 bases between.